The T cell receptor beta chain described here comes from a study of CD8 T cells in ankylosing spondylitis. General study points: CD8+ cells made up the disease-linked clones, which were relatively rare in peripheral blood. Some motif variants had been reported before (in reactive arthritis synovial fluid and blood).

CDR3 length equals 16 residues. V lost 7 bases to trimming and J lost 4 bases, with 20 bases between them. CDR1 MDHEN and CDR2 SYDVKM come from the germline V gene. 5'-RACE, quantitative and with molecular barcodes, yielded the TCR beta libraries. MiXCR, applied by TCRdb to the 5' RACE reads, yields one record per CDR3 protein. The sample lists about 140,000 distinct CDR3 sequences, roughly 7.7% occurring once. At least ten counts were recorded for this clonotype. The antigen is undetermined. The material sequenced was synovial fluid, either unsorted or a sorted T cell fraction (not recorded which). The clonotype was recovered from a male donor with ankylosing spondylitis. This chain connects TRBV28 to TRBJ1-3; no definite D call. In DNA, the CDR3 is TGTGCCAGCACTCTCTCGGGGAGTCGTCGAGGAAACACCATATATTTT. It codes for CASTLSGSRRGNTIYF.